This paragraph reports one T cell receptor (beta chain). The data derive from a study of T cell responses to AZD1222 COVID-19 vaccine. TCRdb keeps only in-frame clones here, not all; method: immunoSEQ multiplex PCR. The sample lists more than 150,000 clones; just under 90% were seen once. The germline CDR1 and CDR2 sequences are SQVTM and ANQGSEA. The ends lost 3 bases at V and 6 bases at J; junction bases unmatched: 4. This CDR3 spans 12 amino acids. V and J are TRBV29-1 and TRBJ1-2; 7 nucleotides match TRBD1. The receptor comes from an adult in good health. The sample was peripheral blood, taken on day 0 of AZD1222 vaccination. CDR3 protein: CSVEEDRNGYTF. CDR3 in DNA: TGCAGCGTTGAGGAGGACAGGAATGGCTACACCTTC.